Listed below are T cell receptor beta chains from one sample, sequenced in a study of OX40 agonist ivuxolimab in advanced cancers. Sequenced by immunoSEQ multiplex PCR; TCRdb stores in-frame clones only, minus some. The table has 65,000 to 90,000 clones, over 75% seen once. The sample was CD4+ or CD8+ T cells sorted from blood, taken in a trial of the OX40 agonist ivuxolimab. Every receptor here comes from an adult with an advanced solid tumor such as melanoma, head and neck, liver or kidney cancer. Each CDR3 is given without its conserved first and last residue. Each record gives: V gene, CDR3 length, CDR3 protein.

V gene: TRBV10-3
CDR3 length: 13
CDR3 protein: AISESRAGNTEAF

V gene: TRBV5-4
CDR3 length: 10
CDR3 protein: ASSSWEPEQF

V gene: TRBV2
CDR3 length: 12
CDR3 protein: ASMWPSGGNEQF

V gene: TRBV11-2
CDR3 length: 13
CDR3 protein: ASSLEAGVPDTQY

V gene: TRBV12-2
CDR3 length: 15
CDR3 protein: ASRLARGGRSNNEQF

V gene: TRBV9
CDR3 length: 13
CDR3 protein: ASSPTQGPGNTIY

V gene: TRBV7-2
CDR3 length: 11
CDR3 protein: ASSFPDHYEQY

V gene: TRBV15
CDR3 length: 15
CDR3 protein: ATSRDMNRISGNTIY

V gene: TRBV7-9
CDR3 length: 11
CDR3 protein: ASSLFSPDEQF

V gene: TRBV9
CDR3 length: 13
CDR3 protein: ASSVGAGRGNTQY

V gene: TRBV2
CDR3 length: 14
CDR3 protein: ASSEAADGLNEKLF

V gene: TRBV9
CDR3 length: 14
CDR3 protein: ASSVGTPSGANVLT

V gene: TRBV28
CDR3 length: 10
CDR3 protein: ASSFGGNGYT

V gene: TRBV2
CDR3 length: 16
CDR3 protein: ASRGLAGVVRGSDTQY

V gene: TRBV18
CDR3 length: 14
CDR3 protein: ASLPGSSGGTDTQY

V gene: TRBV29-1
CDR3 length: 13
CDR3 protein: SVELGHRDTDTQY

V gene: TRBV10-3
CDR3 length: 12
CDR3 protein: AISSGSKGEKLF

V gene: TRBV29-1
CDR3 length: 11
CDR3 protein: SVVGDSYNEQF

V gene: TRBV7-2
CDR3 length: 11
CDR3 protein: ASTKLTSDTQY

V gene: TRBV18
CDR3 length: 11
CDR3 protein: ASSTGGYNEQF

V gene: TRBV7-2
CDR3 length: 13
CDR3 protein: ASSFGTGLGDTQY

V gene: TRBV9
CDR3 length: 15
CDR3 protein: ASSSRRGPEPYNEQF

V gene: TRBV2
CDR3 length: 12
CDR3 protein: ASSDYAAYNEQF

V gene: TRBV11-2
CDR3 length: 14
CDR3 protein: ASSLGQGPSQETQY

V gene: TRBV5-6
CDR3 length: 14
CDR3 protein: ASSLQTSGKYNEQF

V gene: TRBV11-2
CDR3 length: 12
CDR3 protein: ASSLDGWNEKLF

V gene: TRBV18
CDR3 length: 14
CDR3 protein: ASSPGQGRGNEKLF

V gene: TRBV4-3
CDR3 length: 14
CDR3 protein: ASSQDPSLSGNTIY

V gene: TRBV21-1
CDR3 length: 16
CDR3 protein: ASSKARTGPGTNEKLF

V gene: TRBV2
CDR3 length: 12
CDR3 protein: ASSGLAAGYEQY

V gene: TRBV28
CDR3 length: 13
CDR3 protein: ASTLEDRRNQPQH

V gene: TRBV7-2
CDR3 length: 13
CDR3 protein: ASSSQQGLPRGYT

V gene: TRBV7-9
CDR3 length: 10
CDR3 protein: ASSKQGVEQF

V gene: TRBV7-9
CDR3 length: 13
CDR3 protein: ASSSRDRAEDTQY

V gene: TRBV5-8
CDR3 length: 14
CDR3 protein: ASSFFGRTANQPQH

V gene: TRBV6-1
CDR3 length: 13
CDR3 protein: ASSERPGNTGELF

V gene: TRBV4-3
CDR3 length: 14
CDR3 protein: ASSQGKVGLTSGYT

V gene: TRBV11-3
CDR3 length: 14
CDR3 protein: ASSGLGQGGTGELF

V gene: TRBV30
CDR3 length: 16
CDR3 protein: AWRGGPRAGGRWETQY

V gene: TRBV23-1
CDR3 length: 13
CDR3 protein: ASSPPGAQQSAQH

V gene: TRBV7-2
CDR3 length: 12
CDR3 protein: ASSIPGQVFGYT

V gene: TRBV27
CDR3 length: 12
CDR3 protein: ASSLGYRGESYT

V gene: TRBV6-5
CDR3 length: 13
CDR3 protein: ASSLDRGPNYGYT

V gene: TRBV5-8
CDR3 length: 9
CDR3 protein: ASSLNAGQY

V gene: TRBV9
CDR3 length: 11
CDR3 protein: ASSVDRNYGYT

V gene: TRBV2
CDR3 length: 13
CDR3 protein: ASRVTESMNTEAF

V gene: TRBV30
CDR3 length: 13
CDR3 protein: AWSVRGSGANVLT

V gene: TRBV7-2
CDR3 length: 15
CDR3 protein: ASSLRLAGVRNGELF

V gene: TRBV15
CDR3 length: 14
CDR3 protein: ATSRDRGRISGGYT

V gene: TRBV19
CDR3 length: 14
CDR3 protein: ASTIQGDLYNSPLH

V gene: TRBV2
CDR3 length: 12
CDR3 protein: ASRLLGLNTEAF